What follows describes a single T cell receptor (beta chain). This sample is part of a study of T-cell memory formation after mild COVID-19. Barcoded TCR alpha and TCR beta cDNA libraries with UMIs came from 5'RACE using constant-segment primers. TCRdb reanalysed the 5' RACE reads using MiXCR and keeps one entry per CDR3 protein. The table lists hundreds of thousands of distinct CDR3 sequences, 20% of them singletons. There are 18 residues in the CDR3. The junction had 12 bases not matched to a gene; V was cut back by 1 base and J by 0 bases. The germline V gene has CDR1 DFQATT and CDR2 SNEGSKA (reference sequence).

This chain links TRBV20-1 with TRBJ2-7, with 10 nucleotides matching TRBD2. The clonotype comes from an adult woman who had mild COVID-19 (a few samples of this study predate the infection). Cell type and time point are not known. The sequenced material came from PBMCs or a T cell subset sorted from them (not recorded which). The CDR3 is CSARGSIQREGSSYEQYF. In DNA form, the CDR3 reads TGCAGTGCTAGAGGCTCGATCCAGCGGGAGGGAAGCTCCTACGAGCAGTACTTC.